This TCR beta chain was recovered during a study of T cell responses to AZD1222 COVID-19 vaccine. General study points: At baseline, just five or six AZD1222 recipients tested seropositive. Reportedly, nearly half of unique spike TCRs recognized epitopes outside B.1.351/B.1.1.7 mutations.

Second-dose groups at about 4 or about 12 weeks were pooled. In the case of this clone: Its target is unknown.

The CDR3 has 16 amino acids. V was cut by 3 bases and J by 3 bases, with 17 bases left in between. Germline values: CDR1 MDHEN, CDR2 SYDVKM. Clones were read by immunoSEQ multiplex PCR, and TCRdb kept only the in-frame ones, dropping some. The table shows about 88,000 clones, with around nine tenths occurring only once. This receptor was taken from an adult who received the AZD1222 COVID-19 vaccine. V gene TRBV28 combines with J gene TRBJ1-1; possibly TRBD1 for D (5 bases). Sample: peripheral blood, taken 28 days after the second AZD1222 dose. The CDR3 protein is CASSFGPRGRDTEAFF. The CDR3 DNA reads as TGTGCCAGCAGTTTCGGGCCTAGGGGAAGGGACACTGAAGCTTTCTTT.